A single sample gave rise to the 15 T cell receptor beta chains below, sequenced in a study of tumour-infiltrating T cells in Burkitt lymphoma. Clones were read by immunoSEQ multiplex PCR, and TCRdb kept only the in-frame ones, dropping some. The repertoire has approximately 5,000 clones, 9.5% to 10% of them found once; the top ten carry over 2%. Sequencing was performed on tumor tissue. These TCRs come from a human donor with diffuse large B-cell lymphoma.

The CDR3 sequence is CASSEAGLDTEAFF. As DNA, the CDR3 is TGTGCCAGCAGTGAAGCGGGGTTGGACACTGAAGCTTTCTTT. The V and J genes are TRBV2 and TRBJ1-1; D remains unclear. The germline V gene has CDR1 SNHLY and CDR2 FYNNEI. Trimming took off 0 bases at V and 3 bases at J, with 8 bases between the two ends. The CDR3 runs to 14 residues.

V and J are TRBV5-1 and TRBJ2-7; 10 bases are a match to TRBD2. J was trimmed by 4 bases and V by 3 bases; bases with no gene match: 7. Per the germline V gene, CDR1 is SGHRS and CDR2 is YFSETQ. The length of the CDR3 is 15 residues. This CDR3 reads CASSWGSGGPYEQYF. For the CDR3, the DNA is TGCGCCAGCAGCTGGGGTAGCGGGGGGCCATACGAGCAGTACTTC.

The chain uses TRBV4-2 and TRBJ1-1; 7 positions agree with TRBD1. J was trimmed by 0 bases and V by 4 bases; bases with no gene match: 8. The CDR3 extends over 16 amino acids. Germline V gene data show CDR1 as LGHNA and CDR2 as YNFKEQ. CDR3 sequence reads: CASSPDRRLMNTEAFF. The CDR3 coding sequence is TGTGCCAGCAGCCCGGACAGGAGATTGATGAACACTGAAGCTTTCTTT.

The chain has TRBV9 and TRBJ2-3; D could derive from TRBD1 or TRBD2 (5 bases each). Germline loops: CDR1 SGDLS, CDR2 YYNGEE. The V end was cut by 0 bases, the J end by 3 bases, with 11 bases between. The CDR3 loop spans 15 amino acids. CDR3 sequence (DNA): TGTGCCAGCAGCGTAGTCGGAGAGGGGACAGATACGCAGTATTTT. Protein product: CASSVVGEGTDTQYF. Filled out from reference TRBV9 and TRBJ2-3, the complete variable domain reads DSGVTQTPKHLITATGQRVTLRCSPRSGDLSVYWYQQSLDQGLQFLIQYYNGEERAKGNILERFSAQQFPDLHSELNLSSLELGDSALYFCASSVVGEGTDTQYFGPGTRLTVL.

This clone came up a few times. J is TRBJ2-7 and V is TRBV7-9, with unresolved D. Germline values: CDR1 SEHNR, CDR2 FQNEAQ (reference sequence). This CDR3 region has 14 residues. V lost 4 bases to trimming and J lost 1 base, with 11 bases between them. DNA for the CDR3: TGTGCCAGCAGCTCAGAAGGGCAGTCCTACGAGCAGTACTTC. Its protein is CASSSEGQSYEQYF.

This chain joins TRBV2 and TRBJ1-2; tentatively, D is TRBD1 (6 bases). Looked up from germline, CDR1 is SNHLY and CDR2 is FYNNEI. The V gene lost 6 bases and the J gene lost 4 bases, with 18 bases spanning the gap. The CDR3 has 15 amino acids. The CDR3 reads CASSPARQAVYGYTF. CDR3 coding DNA: TGTGCCAGCAGCCCGGCGCGACAGGCAGTCTATGGCTACACCTTC.

This chain uses TRBV5-1 with TRBJ2-1; 10 nucleotides align to TRBD1. CDR1 is SGHRS and CDR2 is YFSETQ in the germline V gene. J lost 4 bases, V lost 1 base, and 5 bases had no gene match. The length of the CDR3 is 16 residues. As DNA, the CDR3 is TGCGCCAGCAGCTTGACCGGGACAGGGGTGTACAATGAGCAGTTCTTC. Its translation: CASSLTGTGVYNEQFF.

This clone has more than one count but fewer than ten. This rearrangement joins TRBV6-1 to TRBJ1-1; maybe TRBD1 (5 bases). V gave up 5 bases and J gave up 7 bases, with 8 bases separating them. The CDR3 totals 11 residues. Germline V lookup: CDR1 MNHNS, CDR2 SASEGT. The CDR3 region has the DNA TGTGCCAGCAGTAGACAGATTGAAGCTTTCTTT. Translating it yields CASSRQIEAFF.

There are a few counts of this clone. The chain carries TRBV19 and TRBJ1-5, with a possible D match to TRBD1 (5 bases). The length of the CDR3 is 17 residues. V lost 1 base and J 5 bases, leaving 18 bases between the germline ends. Germline V CDR1 and CDR2: LNHDA, SQIVND (reference sequence). Here the CDR3 DNA reads TGTGCCAGTAGTATAGGGGGACCTCGGGGGAGGGATCAGCCCCAGCATTTT. Its protein is CASSIGGPRGRDQPQHF.

This sequence joins TRBV4-2 and TRBJ2-1, with 8 bases aligning to TRBD2. The CDR3 contains 16 residues. Per germline, CDR1 LGHNA and CDR2 YNFKEQ. The V and J ends lost 4 bases and 4 bases, in that order; junction bases with no gene match: 9. The CDR3 bases are TGTGCCAGCAGCCGACAAGCTACTAGCGGTTACAATGAGCAGTTCTTC. Translated, it gives CASSRQATSGYNEQFF.

The rearrangement joins TRBV7-9 to TRBJ1-2; 7 bases line up with TRBD1. The CDR3 consists of 13 residues. Unmatched junction bases numbered 4, after V lost 5 bases and J lost 4 bases. Germline CDR1 and CDR2: SEHNR and FQNEAQ (reference sequence). The CDR3: CASSRQGIYGYTF. The CDR3 nucleotides are TGTGCCAGCAGCCGACAGGGAATCTATGGCTACACCTTC.

The V call is TRBV28, the J call TRBJ1-2; D gene unclear. The CDR3 consists of 17 residues. The V end was cut by 5 bases, the J end by 2 bases, with 21 bases between. Looked up from germline, CDR1 is MDHEN and CDR2 is SYDVKM. The CDR3, as DNA: TGTGCCAGCAGTCGTTTAATTGGGAGTTTGTGGAACTATGGCTACACCTTC. It encodes CASSRLIGSLWNYGYTF.

The chain joins TRBV14 to TRBJ2-1; D gene ambiguous. Between the trimmed V and J ends, which lost 1 base and 3 bases, there was a span of 7 bases. CDR3 size: 14 residues. The germline gives CDR1 SGHDN, CDR2 FVKESK. The CDR3 protein is CASSQGSFYNEQFF. DNA for the CDR3: TGTGCCAGCAGCCAAGGATCGTTCTACAATGAGCAGTTCTTC.

The V gene is TRBV6-5, the J gene TRBJ1-2; possibly TRBD1 for D (6 bases). The CDR3 consists of 15 residues. Per germline, CDR1 MNHEY and CDR2 SVGAGI. Trimming took off 0 bases at V and 8 bases at J, with 16 bases between the two ends. In DNA, the CDR3 is TGTGCCAGCAGTTACTCCGGACAGACTGGGGAAGGCTACACCTTC. Protein sequence: CASSYSGQTGEGYTF.

This clone was detected a few times. This sequence joins TRBV19 and TRBJ1-5, with a possible D match to TRBD1 (5 bases). The CDR3 is 12 amino acids. V shed 6 bases and J shed 5 bases, with 8 bases lying between them. Germline CDR1 is LNHDA and CDR2 is SQIVND (reference sequence). CDR3 bases: TGTGCCAGTAGACGGGGGGATCAGCCCCAGCATTTT. Translating it yields CASRRGDQPQHF. The full variable domain, completed using reference TRBV19 and TRBJ1-5, is DGGITQSPKYLFRKEGQNVTLSCEQNLNHDAMYWYRQDPGQGLRLIYYSQIVNDFQKGDIAEGYSVSREKKESFPLTVTSAQKNPTAFYLCASRRGDQPQHFGDGTRLSIL.